The rows below give T cell receptor beta chains drawn from one sample of a study of T cell changes during pregnancy in multiple sclerosis. The protocol was immunoSEQ multiplex PCR, while the TCRdb copy is restricted to in-frame clones and leaves out a portion. The sample includes 130,000 or so clones, 85% to 95% of them seen just once. Sequences were derived from peripheral blood, sampled before pregnancy. The receptors originated from a female donor with multiple sclerosis, enrolled in a pregnancy study. CDR3s include the opening cysteine and the closing phenylalanine or tryptophan. The order of the fields is D gene, V gene, clone size, J gene, CDR3 protein, CDR3 DNA. A D gene is named only where the DNA matches it firmly. The size of a clone is reported for some rows only, either as once, few or many, or as a class for expanded clones.

d_call: NA; v_call: TRBV25-1; clone_size: NA; j_call: TRBJ1-5; cdr3_aa: CASSEGRWKPQHF; cdr3_nt: TGTGCCAGCAGTGAAGGGAGATGGAAGCCCCAGCATTTT
d_call: TRBD1; v_call: TRBV2; clone_size: NA; j_call: TRBJ2-6; cdr3_aa: CASSSTGGSQAVLTF; cdr3_nt: TGTGCCAGCAGTTCTACAGGGGGCTCCCAGGCCGTCCTGACTTTC
d_call: NA; v_call: TRBV13; clone_size: NA; j_call: TRBJ1-2; cdr3_aa: CASTGRDGYTF; cdr3_nt: TGTGCCAGCACAGGGCGCGATGGCTACACCTTC
d_call: NA; v_call: TRBV28; clone_size: NA; j_call: TRBJ2-7; cdr3_aa: CASSLTGVSYEQYF; cdr3_nt: TGTGCCAGCAGTTTAACAGGCGTCTCCTACGAGCAGTACTTC
d_call: NA; v_call: TRBV2; clone_size: NA; j_call: TRBJ2-5; cdr3_aa: CASRARGRETQYF; cdr3_nt: TGTGCCAGCAGGGCCAGGGGCCGGGAGACCCAGTACTTC
d_call: TRBD1; v_call: TRBV4-1; clone_size: NA; j_call: TRBJ2-1; cdr3_aa: CASRQWTGDNEQFF; cdr3_nt: TGCGCCAGCCGCCAGTGGACAGGGGACAATGAGCAGTTCTTC
d_call: NA; v_call: TRBV5-4; clone_size: NA; j_call: TRBJ1-3; cdr3_aa: CASSPSGVGNTIYF; cdr3_nt: TGTGCCAGCAGCCCCTCCGGGGTGGGGAACACCATATATTTT
d_call: NA; v_call: TRBV15; clone_size: NA; j_call: TRBJ1-3; cdr3_aa: CATSKGGPANSGNTIYF; cdr3_nt: TGTGCCACCAGCAAAGGGGGACCAGCAAACTCTGGAAACACCATATATTTT
d_call: TRBD2; v_call: TRBV14; clone_size: NA; j_call: TRBJ2-3; cdr3_aa: CASSQRDYTDTQYF; cdr3_nt: TGTGCCAGCAGCCAGAGGGACTACACAGATACGCAGTATTTT
d_call: NA; v_call: TRBV27; clone_size: once; j_call: TRBJ1-1; cdr3_aa: CASSLAVGTEAFF; cdr3_nt: TGTGCCAGCAGTTTAGCTGTCGGCACTGAAGCTTTCTTT
d_call: NA; v_call: TRBV7-9; clone_size: NA; j_call: TRBJ2-7; cdr3_aa: CASSPDSLARGQYF; cdr3_nt: TGTGCCAGCAGTCCGGACTCCCTAGCCCGGGGGCAGTACTTC
d_call: TRBD1; v_call: TRBV19; clone_size: once; j_call: TRBJ1-1; cdr3_aa: CASSIKGTGRISTEAFF; cdr3_nt: TGTGCCAGTAGTATAAAAGGGACAGGGAGGATTAGCACTGAAGCTTTCTTT
d_call: TRBD1; v_call: TRBV2; clone_size: few; j_call: TRBJ1-2; cdr3_aa: CASSETEGQGIGYTF; cdr3_nt: TGTGCCAGCAGTGAAACCGAGGGACAGGGTATTGGCTACACCTTC
d_call: TRBD1; v_call: TRBV7-6; clone_size: NA; j_call: TRBJ2-7; cdr3_aa: CASSPVPGQGSYEQYF; cdr3_nt: TGTGCCAGCAGCCCCGTCCCGGGACAGGGGTCCTACGAGCAGTACTTC
d_call: NA; v_call: TRBV27; clone_size: NA; j_call: TRBJ1-5; cdr3_aa: CASRGTLGRPQHF; cdr3_nt: TGTGCCAGCAGGGGGACTTTGGGGCGGCCCCAGCATTTT
d_call: NA; v_call: TRBV6-1; clone_size: NA; j_call: TRBJ2-1; cdr3_aa: CASSKRVLSYNEQFF; cdr3_nt: TGTGCCAGCAGTAAGCGGGTTCTCTCCTACAATGAGCAGTTCTTC
d_call: TRBD1; v_call: TRBV5-1; clone_size: NA; j_call: TRBJ1-2; cdr3_aa: CASSPDRVYGYTF; cdr3_nt: TGCGCCAGCAGCCCGGACAGGGTCTATGGCTACACCTTC
d_call: NA; v_call: TRBV19; clone_size: NA; j_call: TRBJ2-3; cdr3_aa: CASSMKKGGSTDTQYF; cdr3_nt: TGTGCCAGTAGTATGAAAAAGGGGGGGTCCACAGATACGCAGTATTTT
d_call: NA; v_call: TRBV7-9; clone_size: once; j_call: TRBJ2-2; cdr3_aa: CASSLRTDNTGELFF; cdr3_nt: TGTGCCAGCAGCCTACGGACAGACAACACCGGGGAGCTGTTTTTT
d_call: TRBD1; v_call: TRBV10-3; clone_size: once; j_call: TRBJ2-1; cdr3_aa: CAISPTGTNEQFF; cdr3_nt: TGTGCCATCAGCCCGACAGGGACCAATGAGCAGTTCTTC